This T cell receptor (beta chain) derives from a study of blood T cell repertoires in COVID-19 (dated by TCRdb to about 2020). General notes on the study: Samples covering the acute and convalescent phases of COVID-19 were provided by collaborators in the United States, Italy and Spain. Where HLA class I and class II types were available, the types were taken from metadata supplied by the sample provider, not from assay-based typing. The prospective study material was composed of cDNA or gDNA derived from T cells, B-cell-depleted T cells, or PBMCs. The repertoires were released in a freely available public database meant as a resource for research on the immune response to SARS-CoV-2. The samples were drawn from the first 160 participants of the ongoing ImmuneRACE study and from 1,200 or so subjects provided by 6 global collaborators. Sample metadata almost always included a de-identified subject ID, COVID-19 status, age in years and sex. The dataset comprised deeply sampled blood TCRbeta repertoires from subjects exposed to, actively infected with, or recovered from COVID-19. Beyond this particular receptor, the publication reports: Clinical and demographic metadata were provided uncurated, with the amount varying by source and participant.

TCRbeta CDR3 regions were amplified from genomic DNA using the immunoSEQ Assay, a bias-controlled multiplex PCR. In the original analysis: The number of nucleated cells in each sample was estimated from the amplification of reference gene primers within the assay. To quantify the absolute abundance of each unique TCRbeta CDR3 rearrangement, sequence reads were collapsed and filtered. For each sample, productive Simpson clonality was calculated as the square root of Simpson's diversity index across productive rearrangements. TCRdb stores this immuneACCESS table with in-frame sequences only. Part of the clones is absent; in the studies checked, under half of the shortfall reflects unresolved V genes, and no reason is known for the rest. V, J and clone size derive from that table, while D and trimming were established from the DNA sequence. The sample table shows about 400,000 clones, and nearly 90% are seen once. Approximately 2.1% of the sample lies in the top ten.

Participants in the prospective study were aged about 18 to 90 years, lived in about two dozen United States geographic areas, and enrolled through a virtual design. In the prospective study, participants were assigned to cohorts based on the clinical history participants reported in a screening survey and a study questionnaire. In the prospective study, whole blood, serum and a nasopharyngeal or oropharyngeal swab were collected from each participant by mobile phlebotomists. Over a roughly 2-month period, participants in the prospective study had the option of providing additional blood draws and questionnaires. Before DNA extraction, blood samples from the prospective study were shipped at room temperature or frozen. Comment on this clone: Its antigen target is currently unknown. Qualities for individual bases were not recorded, and no much larger clone is one base off.

V sheds 3 bases and J sheds 6 bases, leaving 3 bases between their ends. From a lookup of the germline V gene (reference sequence), CDR1 and CDR2 are LNHDA and SQIVND. The CDR3 runs 11 amino acids, cysteine and phenylalanine included. The read is trimmed to its CDR3 DNA, 33 bases read in frame from base 1. The sequencing sample was made of PBMCs or T cells enriched from blood (not recorded which). The source is a woman aged 40 to 50 with acute COVID-19. The rearranged segments are TRBV19 and TRBJ2-1; no D gene call is confident. The CDR3 region has the sequence CASSIGNEQFF. The DNA reads as follows: TGTGCCAGTAGTATCGGCAATGAGCAGTTCTTC. This CDR3, with the reference TRBV19 and TRBJ2-1 proteins standing in past its ends, gives the full variable domain DGGITQSPKYLFRKEGQNVTLSCEQNLNHDAMYWYRQDPGQGLRLIYYSQIVNDFQKGDIAEGYSVSREKKESFPLTVTSAQKNPTAFYLCASSIGNEQFFGPGTRLTVL.